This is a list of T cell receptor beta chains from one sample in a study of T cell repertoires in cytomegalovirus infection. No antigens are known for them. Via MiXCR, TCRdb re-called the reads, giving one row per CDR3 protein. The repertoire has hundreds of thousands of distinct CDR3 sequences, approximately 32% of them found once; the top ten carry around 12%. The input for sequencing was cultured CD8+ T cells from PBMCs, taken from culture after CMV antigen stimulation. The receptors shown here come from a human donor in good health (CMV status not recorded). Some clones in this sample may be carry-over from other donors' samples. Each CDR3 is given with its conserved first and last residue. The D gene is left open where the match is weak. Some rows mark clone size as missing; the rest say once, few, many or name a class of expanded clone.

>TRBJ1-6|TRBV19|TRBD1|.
TGTGTCACCCGGATCGACAGGGGTCCTTCACCCCTCCACTTT
CVTRIDRGPSPLHF
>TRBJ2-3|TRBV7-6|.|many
TGTGCCAGCAGCCTAAGGGGGTCCCCTAGCACAGATACGCAGTATTTT
CASSLRGSPSTDTQYF
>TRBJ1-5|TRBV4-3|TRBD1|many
TGCGCCAGCAGCCATGGACAGGGGGAACAGCCCCAGCATTTT
CASSHGQGEQPQHF
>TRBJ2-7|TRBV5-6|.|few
TGTGCCAGCAGCTTGATAGATGTTTCTTCTTCCTACGAGCAGTACTTC
CASSLIDVSSSYEQYF
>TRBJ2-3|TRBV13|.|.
TGTGCCAGCACCGGACCCGAAATACGGGATACGCAGTATTTT
CASTGPEIRDTQYF
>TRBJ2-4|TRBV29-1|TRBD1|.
TGCAGCGTTGGGCACCAGGGGGCAGATGCGGACATTCAGTACTTC
CSVGHQGADADIQYF
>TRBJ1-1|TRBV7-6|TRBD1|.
TGTGCCAGCAGCCACTGGACAGGGGGTTTCATGAACACTGAAGCTTTCTTT
CASSHWTGGFMNTEAFF
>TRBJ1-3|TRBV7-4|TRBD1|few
TGTGCCAGCAGCACCCACGGGACAGACTCTGGAAACACCATATATTTT
CASSTHGTDSGNTIYF
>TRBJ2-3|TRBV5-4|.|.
TGTGCCAGCAGCTTGGCGGGTTTCGAAGATACGCAGTATTTT
CASSLAGFEDTQYF
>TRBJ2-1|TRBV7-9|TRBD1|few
TGTGCCAGCAGCTCCGATCCCACAGGGGCTGGGGACAATGAGCAGTTCTTC
CASSSDPTGAGDNEQFF
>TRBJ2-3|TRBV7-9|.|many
TGTGCCAGCAAGGGGGTTCGGGCGGATACGCAGTATTTT
CASKGVRADTQYF
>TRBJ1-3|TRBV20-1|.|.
TGCAGTGCTAGAGATGACGGGGGGGAAGGAAACACCATATATTTT
CSARDDGGEGNTIYF
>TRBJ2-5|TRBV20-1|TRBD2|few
TGCAGTGCTAGAGTGGCTAGCGGGGCCTCCCAAGAGACCCAGTACTTC
CSARVASGASQETQYF
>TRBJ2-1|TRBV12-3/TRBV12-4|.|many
TGTGCCAGCAGTTTTACAGGGGGTAGCGGGGGTTGGAATGAGCAGTTCTTC
CASSFTGGSGGWNEQFF
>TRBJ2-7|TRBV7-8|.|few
TGTGCCAGCACAAGGAGCTCCTACGAGCAGTACTTC
CASTRSSYEQYF
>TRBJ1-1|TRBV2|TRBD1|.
TGTGCCAGCGGTCGGACAGGGGACACTGAAGCTTTCTTT
CASGRTGDTEAFF
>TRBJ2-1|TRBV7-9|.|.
TGTGCCAGTGATTTGGGTGAGCAGTTCTTC
CASDLGEQFF